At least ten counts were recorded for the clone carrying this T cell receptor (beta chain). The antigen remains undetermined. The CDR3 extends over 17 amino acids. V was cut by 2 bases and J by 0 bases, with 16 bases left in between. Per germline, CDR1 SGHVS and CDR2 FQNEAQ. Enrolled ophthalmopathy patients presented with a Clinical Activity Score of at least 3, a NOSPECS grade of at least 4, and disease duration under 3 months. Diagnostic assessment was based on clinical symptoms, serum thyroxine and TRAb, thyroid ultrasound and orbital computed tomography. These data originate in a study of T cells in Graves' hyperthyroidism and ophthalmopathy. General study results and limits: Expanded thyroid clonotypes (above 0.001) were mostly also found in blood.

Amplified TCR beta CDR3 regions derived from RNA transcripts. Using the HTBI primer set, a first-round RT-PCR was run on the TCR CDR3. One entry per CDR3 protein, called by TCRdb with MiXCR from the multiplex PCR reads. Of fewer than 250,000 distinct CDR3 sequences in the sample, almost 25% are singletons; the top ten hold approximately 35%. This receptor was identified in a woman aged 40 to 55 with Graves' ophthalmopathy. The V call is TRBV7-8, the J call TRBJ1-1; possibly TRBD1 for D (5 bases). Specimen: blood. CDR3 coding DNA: TGTGCCAGCAGCTTACAACTATCGACAGCGATGAACACTGAAGCTTTCTTT. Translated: CASSLQLSTAMNTEAFF.